This T cell receptor (beta chain) was sequenced in a study of post-analysis software for immune sequencing data. On the study more broadly: Secondary progressive, relapsing-remitting and progressive-relapsing multiple sclerosis were among the included disease courses. Study results and limitations: With F measure, samples from one preparation batch clustered together strongly. Those with multiple sclerosis, the patient group, showed significantly lower normalized Chao1 diversity than controls. TRBV5-6, TRBV5-1 and TRBV20-1 were among five TRBV segments more frequent in patients than controls.

In regard to this clonotype: Its target is unknown.

Unique molecular identifiers featured in each of the TCR beta cDNA libraries. Once roughly 0.9 to 11 million T cells were used, about 490,000 cDNA molecules resulted. TCRdb used MiXCR to reprocess the PCR reads, holding one entry per CDR3 protein. The table lists about 680,000 distinct CDR3 sequences, roughly three fifths of them singletons. V was clipped by 2 bases and J by 10 bases, with 12 bases between them. The germline V gene has CDR1 MNHEY and CDR2 SMNVEV (reference sequence). The CDR3 spans 13 residues. This chain joins TRBV27 and TRBJ2-1, with D perhaps TRBD1 (6 bases). Specimen: blood. The TCR originated in a girl aged 2 to 9 with multiple sclerosis. The CDR3 nucleotides are TGTGCCAGCAGTTTAGCAGGGGACCGGGAGCAGTTCTTC. This codes for CASSLAGDREQFF.